This T cell receptor beta chain emerged from a study of regulatory T cells in long-lasting Graves disease. Looking at the study overall: Persistence in Graves' disease denoted antithyroid drug use beyond 5 years alongside positive TSH receptor antibodies.

Study-wide results and limits: TRBV28, TRBJ1-2 and TRBJ2-5 were segments that persistent disease favored. Only a small sample size was used, which may have cut accuracy. Clonotypes that were public and shared totalled some 2,900 in persistent patients versus around 1,000 in new patients.

The CDR3 totals 16 residues. Germline assignment: CDR1 SQVTM and CDR2 ANQGSEA. V was pared by 5 bases and J by 5 bases, with 16 bases of the junction left unmatched. Specified time point: persistent/refractory GD, antithyroid drugs over 5 years with positive TRAb. The TCR library used RNA extracted from PBMCs. Relying on iRepertoire HTBI primers and Arm-PCR of CDR3 regions, the team built TCR beta libraries. TCRdb passed the multiplex PCR reads through MiXCR, listing each CDR3 protein once. In the table there are approximately 290,000 distinct CDR3 sequences, roughly a fifth of which are singletons. This clonotype was seen many times. Its cognate antigen is unknown.

Sequencing was performed on peripheral blood mononuclear cells (PBMCs), taken when the disease was refractory, from a patient treated with antithyroid drugs. The clonotype originates from a female donor with Graves disease. V gene TRBV29-1 combines with J gene TRBJ2-5; the match to TRBD2 covers 8 bases. CDR3 region: CSVQILAGVGGETQYF. CDR3 DNA: TGCAGCGTTCAGATCCTAGCGGGCGTCGGAGGCGAGACCCAGTACTTC. The full variable domain, completed using reference TRBV29-1 and TRBJ2-5, is SAVISQKPSRDICQRGTSLTIQCQVDSQVTMMFWYRQQPGQSLTLIATANQGSEATYESGFVIDKFPISRPNLTFSTLTVSNMSPEDSSIYLCSVQILAGVGGETQYFGPGTRLLVL.